The rows below give T cell receptor beta chains drawn from one sample of a study of T cells in Graves' hyperthyroidism and ophthalmopathy. A single record per CDR3 protein comes from TCRdb applying MiXCR to the multiplex PCR reads. The sample yields about 620,000 distinct CDR3 sequences, 15% to 20% seen once. Sequenced sample: blood. The source of these receptors is a woman in her twenties or thirties with Graves' hyperthyroidism. The CDR3 runs from the conserved cysteine through the conserved F or W. The order of the fields is CDR3 protein, J gene, V gene, D gene. D genes are given only for firm matches.

cdr3_aa: CASSLGEDEQFF; j_call: TRBJ2-1; v_call: TRBV18; d_call: NA
cdr3_aa: CASSPSLLNTGELFF; j_call: TRBJ2-2; v_call: TRBV27; d_call: NA
cdr3_aa: CASSQSGPGISGELFF; j_call: TRBJ2-2; v_call: TRBV7-9; d_call: NA
cdr3_aa: CASSLSSVGSYNEQFF; j_call: TRBJ2-1; v_call: TRBV7-3; d_call: NA
cdr3_aa: CASSLAPQETRYF; j_call: TRBJ2-5; v_call: TRBV5-1; d_call: NA
cdr3_aa: CASSVQGGPGYTF; j_call: TRBJ1-2; v_call: TRBV9; d_call: TRBD1
cdr3_aa: CASSLQTSGYEQFF; j_call: TRBJ2-1; v_call: TRBV7-9; d_call: TRBD2
cdr3_aa: CSVRPAVDTIYF; j_call: TRBJ1-3; v_call: TRBV29-1; d_call: NA
cdr3_aa: CASSPGGRGVGEQYF; j_call: TRBJ2-7; v_call: TRBV28; d_call: NA
cdr3_aa: CASSVGGGPDQPQHF; j_call: TRBJ1-5; v_call: TRBV9; d_call: NA
cdr3_aa: CASSLDIAGVDGTWDEQYF; j_call: TRBJ2-7; v_call: TRBV5-6; d_call: TRBD2
cdr3_aa: CASSLGLLQGGNEKLFF; j_call: TRBJ1-4; v_call: TRBV5-1; d_call: TRBD1
cdr3_aa: CASSPGSEQYF; j_call: TRBJ2-7; v_call: TRBV12-3/TRBV12-4; d_call: NA
cdr3_aa: CASSLRLAGGLTGELFF; j_call: TRBJ2-2; v_call: TRBV7-2; d_call: TRBD2
cdr3_aa: CASSPRGAGELRHEQFF; j_call: TRBJ2-1; v_call: TRBV9; d_call: TRBD2
cdr3_aa: CASSSRDPFNEKLFF; j_call: TRBJ1-4; v_call: TRBV7-8; d_call: NA
cdr3_aa: CASSRTATEAFF; j_call: TRBJ1-1; v_call: TRBV5-6; d_call: NA
cdr3_aa: CASSFLGQGWGANVLTF; j_call: TRBJ2-6; v_call: TRBV28; d_call: TRBD1
cdr3_aa: CASYYGGVTYGYTF; j_call: TRBJ1-2; v_call: TRBV28; d_call: NA
cdr3_aa: CASSRPGSYNEQYF; j_call: NA; v_call: TRBV5-4; d_call: NA
cdr3_aa: CASSYNDRDGELFF; j_call: TRBJ2-2; v_call: TRBV6-6; d_call: TRBD1
cdr3_aa: CASSGWDGLNTEAFF; j_call: TRBJ1-1; v_call: TRBV12-3/TRBV12-4; d_call: NA
cdr3_aa: CASSLDLGGSGRAGDTQYF; j_call: TRBJ2-3; v_call: TRBV11-2; d_call: TRBD2
cdr3_aa: CASREGPRRRTGELFF; j_call: TRBJ2-2; v_call: TRBV19; d_call: NA
cdr3_aa: CASSSGTQVSYEQYF; j_call: TRBJ2-7; v_call: TRBV6-1; d_call: NA
cdr3_aa: CASSDRQPTYNSPLHF; j_call: TRBJ1-6; v_call: TRBV7-9; d_call: NA
cdr3_aa: CASSLSGQILNIQYF; j_call: TRBJ2-4; v_call: TRBV12-3/TRBV12-4; d_call: NA
cdr3_aa: CAAQGLNNSPLHF; j_call: TRBJ1-6; v_call: TRBV19; d_call: NA
cdr3_aa: CASRITRGWYGYTF; j_call: TRBJ1-2; v_call: TRBV28; d_call: TRBD1
cdr3_aa: CARLEGSTDTQYF; j_call: TRBJ2-3; v_call: TRBV2; d_call: NA